This TCR beta chain was recorded in a study of T cell repertoires in cytomegalovirus infection (dated by TCRdb to between 2019 and 2020). Regarding the research as a whole: The peptide stimulations were aimed at well-studied HLA-B-restricted epitopes as well as recently identified HLA-C-restricted CMV epitopes, whose presentation resists viral immunomodulation. The HLA type of each donor mattered for the analysis, because public TCR beta signatures pointed to carriage of CMV infection along with the matching HLA type. Results and caveats for the whole study, not just this receptor: In both this cohort and an independent roughly 400-donor cohort, the cumulative frequency of public TCR beta family members distinguished carriers of CMV infection plus the relevant HLA type. The ex vivo response was dominated by HLA-C-restricted CMV-specific TCR beta clonotypes, and the single most frequent clonotype in two of eight donors was supplied by these HLA-C-restricted clonotypes.

Note on this clonotype: This clone's antigen is unknown. No much larger clone exists at a distance of one base, and base qualities are not known.

For sequencing, an Illumina HiSeq 1500 was employed. TCRdb reran the public reads through fastp at Q25 and MiXCR, keeping productive beta chains. For every CDR3 protein sequence, its rows merge into one entry that carries the most common genes and DNA. The sample has 200,000 or so distinct CDR3 sequences on record, 38% of them singletons. The leading ten clones occupy roughly three fifths of the sample. Germline trimming amounts to 3 bases on V and 0 bases on J, with 7 as the count of junction bases outside the gene matches. CDR1 and CDR2, per the germline V gene (reference sequence), are DFQATT and SNEGSKA. There are 17 amino acids in the CDR3, from cysteine to phenylalanine inclusive. Left in the record is the CDR3 DNA by itself, 51 bases read in frame from the first base. The treatment or condition label on this specimen signifies: in vitro stimulation with specific CMV peptide epitopes to enrich CMV-specific T cells.

The sample was CD8+ T cells from cultured PBMCs, taken from culture after CMV antigen stimulation. The chain is encoded by TRBV20-1 joined to TRBJ2-2, with 10 central nucleotides matching TRBD2. This TCR was sampled from a human donor in good health (CMV status not recorded). Some clones in this sample may be carry-over from other donors' samples. CDR3 region: CSARGILAGANTGELFF. The DNA reads TGCAGTGCTAGGGGAATTCTAGCGGGGGCGAACACCGGGGAGCTGTTTTTT.